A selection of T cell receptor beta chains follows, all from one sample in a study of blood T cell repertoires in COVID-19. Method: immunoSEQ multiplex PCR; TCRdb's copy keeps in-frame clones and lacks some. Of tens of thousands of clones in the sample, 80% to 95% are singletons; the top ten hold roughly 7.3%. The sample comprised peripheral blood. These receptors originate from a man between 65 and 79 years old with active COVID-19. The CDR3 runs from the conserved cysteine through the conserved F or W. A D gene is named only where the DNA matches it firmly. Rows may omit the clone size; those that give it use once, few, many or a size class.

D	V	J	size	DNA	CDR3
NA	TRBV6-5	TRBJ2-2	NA	TGTGCCAGCAGACCGCCCCGGGGTACCGGGGAGCTGTTTTTT	CASRPPRGTGELFF
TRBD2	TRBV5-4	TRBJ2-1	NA	TGTGCCAGCAGGATGAAACTAGCGGGAGACAATGAGCAGTTCTTC	CASRMKLAGDNEQFF
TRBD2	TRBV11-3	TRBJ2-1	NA	TGTGCCAGCAGCGATCTAGCGGGGGGGCCCTACAATGAGCAGTTCTTC	CASSDLAGGPYNEQFF
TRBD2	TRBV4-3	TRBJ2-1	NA	TGCGCCAGCAGCCAAGACCCCTACGGGGGGAGGAATGAGCAGTTCTTC	CASSQDPYGGRNEQFF
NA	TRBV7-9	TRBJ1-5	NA	TGTGCCAGCAGCTTAGACGGGGTATCCAATCAGCCCCAGCATTTT	CASSLDGVSNQPQHF
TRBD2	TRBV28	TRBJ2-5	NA	TGTGCCAGCAGTCGACTAGCAGAGACCCAGTACTTC	CASSRLAETQYF
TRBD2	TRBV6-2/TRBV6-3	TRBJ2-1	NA	TGTGCCAGCAGTTCACATGGGGGGGGTGAGCAGTTCTTC	CASSSHGGGEQFF
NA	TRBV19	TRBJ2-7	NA	TGTGCCAGTAGTATCCAGGGCAGGGCCGGGTTCGAGCAGTACTTC	CASSIQGRAGFEQYF
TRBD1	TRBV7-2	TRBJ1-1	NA	TGTGCCAGCAGCTTAGTCGGAGGGGGCCGGACTGAAGCTTTCTTT	CASSLVGGGRTEAFF
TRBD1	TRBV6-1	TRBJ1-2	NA	TGTGCCAGCAGTGAAGGGCGGAGGACAGGGGAATATGGCTACACCTTC	CASSEGRRTGEYGYTF
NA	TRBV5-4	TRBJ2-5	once	TGTGCCAGTTCGTCCGGAGGGGCTAGGCAAGAGACCCAGTACTTC	CASSSGGARQETQYF
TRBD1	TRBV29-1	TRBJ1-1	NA	TGCAGCGTTGTAGGACAGGGTGGTACTGAAGCTTTCTTT	CSVVGQGGTEAFF
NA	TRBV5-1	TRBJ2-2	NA	TGCGCCAGCAGCTGGAGGGGGCAGGAGAACACCGGGGAGCTGTTTTTT	CASSWRGQENTGELFF
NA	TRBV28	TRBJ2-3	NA	TGTGCCAGCTCCCCGGGAGGCACAGATACGCAGTATTTT	CASSPGGTDTQYF
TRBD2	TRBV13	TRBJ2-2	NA	TGTGCCAGCGTCCAGCGGGGGGCGAACACCGGGGAGCTGTTTTTT	CASVQRGANTGELFF
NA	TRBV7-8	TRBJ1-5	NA	TGTGCCAGCAGCTTATATACAGGGAGCCATCAGCCCCAGCATTTT	CASSLYTGSHQPQHF
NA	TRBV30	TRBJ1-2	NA	TGTGCCTGGAGGGGGACTGGGGGATATGGCTACACCTTC	CAWRGTGGYGYTF
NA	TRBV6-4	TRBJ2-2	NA	TGTGCCAGCAGCTCCCCCGGACACCTAAACACCGGGGAGCTGTTTTTT	CASSSPGHLNTGELFF
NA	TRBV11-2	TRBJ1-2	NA	TGTGCCAGCAGCCCCGATTACAGCTATGGCTACACCTTC	CASSPDYSYGYTF
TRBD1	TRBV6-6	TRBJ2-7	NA	TGTGCCAGCAGCGGGACAGGGGTCGAGCAGTACTTC	CASSGTGVEQYF
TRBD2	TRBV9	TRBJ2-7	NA	TGTGCCAGCAGCGTCACTAGCGGGAGTATCTACGAGCAGTACTTC	CASSVTSGSIYEQYF
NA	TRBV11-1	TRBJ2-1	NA	TGTGCCAGCAGCTTGGCAGGGGCCTACAATGAGCAGTTCTTC	CASSLAGAYNEQFF
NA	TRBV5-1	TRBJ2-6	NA	TGCGCCAGCAGCTTGGAGGCGGTTAGTGGGGCCAACGTCCTGACTTTC	CASSLEAVSGANVLTF
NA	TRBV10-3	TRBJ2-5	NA	TGTGCCATCAGCTCCCGGGCGGGGGCCGGTAGAGAGACCCAGTACTTC	CAISSRAGAGRETQYF
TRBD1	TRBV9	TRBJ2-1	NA	TGTGCCAGCAGCCCGCGGGACAGGCTTAATGAGCAGTTCTTC	CASSPRDRLNEQFF
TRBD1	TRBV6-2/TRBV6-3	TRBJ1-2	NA	TGTGCCAGCAGTCTTATAGTGGCGACGCGGGACAGGGGGGCGGGATATGGCTACACCTTC	CASSLIVATRDRGAGYGYTF
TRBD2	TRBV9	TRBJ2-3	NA	TGTGCCAGCAGCGTAGATGGTGGGGGGGGAAATACGCAGTATTTT	CASSVDGGGGNTQYF
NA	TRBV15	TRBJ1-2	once	TGTGCCACCAGCAGAGGGCAGGGACTTGGCTACACCTTC	CATSRGQGLGYTF
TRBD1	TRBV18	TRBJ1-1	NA	TGTGCCAGCTCACCAGCAGGGGGGACCACTGAAGCTTTCTTT	CASSPAGGTTEAFF
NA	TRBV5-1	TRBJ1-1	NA	TGCGCCAGCAGCTTGGTGCAGGGGAGCACTGAAGCTTTCTTT	CASSLVQGSTEAFF
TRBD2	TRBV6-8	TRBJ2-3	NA	TGTGCCAGCAGTTCTTGGCTGGGACTAGCGGAATTGCGTGCTAGCACAGATACGCAGTATTTT	CASSSWLGLAELRASTDTQYF
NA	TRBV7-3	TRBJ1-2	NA	TGTGCCAGCAGCTCAGACGCGACAAACGGCTACACCTTC	CASSSDATNGYTF
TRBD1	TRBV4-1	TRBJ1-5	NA	TGCGCCAGCAGCCAACCCGGGACAGGGGGTAGGCAGCCCCAGCATTTT	CASSQPGTGGRQPQHF
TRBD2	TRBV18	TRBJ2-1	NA	TGTGCCAGCTCAGAATCTAGCGGGGCAAGCTCCTACAATGAGCAGTTCTTC	CASSESSGASSYNEQFF
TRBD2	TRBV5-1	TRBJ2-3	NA	TGCGCCAGCAGCGCAATCCTAGCGGAGGGGGATACGCAGTATTTT	CASSAILAEGDTQYF
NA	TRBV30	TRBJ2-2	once	TGTGCCTGGAGTGTACAGGGGAACACCGGGGAGCTGTTTTTT	CAWSVQGNTGELFF
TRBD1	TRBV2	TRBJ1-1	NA	TGTGCCAGCACCGGGACAGGGGAAGCTGAAGCTTTCTTT	CASTGTGEAEAFF
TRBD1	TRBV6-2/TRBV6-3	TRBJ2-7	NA	TGTGCCAGCAGTTGGGCAGGGGGCCCCAACGAGCAGTACTTC	CASSWAGGPNEQYF
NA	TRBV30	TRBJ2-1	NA	TGTGCCTGGAGTGTATCTCGGAATGAGCAGTTCTTC	CAWSVSRNEQFF
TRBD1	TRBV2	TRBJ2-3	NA	TGTGCCACGAAGGACAGGGAGGGCACAGATACGCAGTATTTT	CATKDREGTDTQYF
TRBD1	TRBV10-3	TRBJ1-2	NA	TGTGCCATCAGTGGACAGGGCGGAGGGGGCTACACCTTC	CAISGQGGGGYTF
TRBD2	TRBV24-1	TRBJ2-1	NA	TGTGCCACCAGTGTTAATGGGAGGGCCGATGAGCAGTTCTTC	CATSVNGRADEQFF
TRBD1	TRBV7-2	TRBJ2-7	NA	TGTGCCAGCAGCCGGGACAGGACCTACGAGCAGTACTTC	CASSRDRTYEQYF
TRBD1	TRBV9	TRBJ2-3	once	TGTGCCGGCAGCGTGACCGGGACAGCCCGAGGAGATACGCAGTATTTT	CAGSVTGTARGDTQYF
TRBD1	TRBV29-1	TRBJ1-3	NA	TGCAGCGTTTCCCTTTGGGACAGCCCAAACACCATATATTTT	CSVSLWDSPNTIYF
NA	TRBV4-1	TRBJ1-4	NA	TGCGCCAGCAGCCAAGGGCGCGGGGAAAAACTGTTTTTT	CASSQGRGEKLFF
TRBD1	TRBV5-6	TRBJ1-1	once	TGTGCCAGCAGCTTGGGGAGCGGACAGGATACGACTTTCTTT	CASSLGSGQDTTFF
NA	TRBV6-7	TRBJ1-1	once	TGTGCCAGCAGTTCCTCCGACGGGGGCACTGAAGCTTTCTTT	CASSSSDGGTEAFF